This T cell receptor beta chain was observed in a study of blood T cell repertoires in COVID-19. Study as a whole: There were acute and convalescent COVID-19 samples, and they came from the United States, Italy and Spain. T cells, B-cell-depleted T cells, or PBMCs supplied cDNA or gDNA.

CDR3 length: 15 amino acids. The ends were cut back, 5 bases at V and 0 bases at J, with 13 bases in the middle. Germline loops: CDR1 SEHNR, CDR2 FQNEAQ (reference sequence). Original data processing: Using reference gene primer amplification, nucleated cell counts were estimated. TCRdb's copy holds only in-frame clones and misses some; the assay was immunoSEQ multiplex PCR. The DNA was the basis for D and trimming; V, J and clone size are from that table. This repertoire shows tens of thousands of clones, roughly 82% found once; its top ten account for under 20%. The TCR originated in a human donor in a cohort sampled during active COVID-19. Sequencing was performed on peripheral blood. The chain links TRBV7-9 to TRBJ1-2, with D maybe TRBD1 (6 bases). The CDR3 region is CASSPDTGSNYGYTF. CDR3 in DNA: TGTGCCAGCAGCCCTGATACAGGGTCTAACTATGGCTACACCTTC. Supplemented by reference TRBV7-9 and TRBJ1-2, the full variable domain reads DTGVSQNPRHKITKRGQNVTFRCDPISEHNRLYWYRQTLGQGPEFLTYFQNEAQLEKSRLLSDRFSAERPKGSFSTLEIQRTEQGDSAMYLCASSPDTGSNYGYTFGSGTRLTVV.